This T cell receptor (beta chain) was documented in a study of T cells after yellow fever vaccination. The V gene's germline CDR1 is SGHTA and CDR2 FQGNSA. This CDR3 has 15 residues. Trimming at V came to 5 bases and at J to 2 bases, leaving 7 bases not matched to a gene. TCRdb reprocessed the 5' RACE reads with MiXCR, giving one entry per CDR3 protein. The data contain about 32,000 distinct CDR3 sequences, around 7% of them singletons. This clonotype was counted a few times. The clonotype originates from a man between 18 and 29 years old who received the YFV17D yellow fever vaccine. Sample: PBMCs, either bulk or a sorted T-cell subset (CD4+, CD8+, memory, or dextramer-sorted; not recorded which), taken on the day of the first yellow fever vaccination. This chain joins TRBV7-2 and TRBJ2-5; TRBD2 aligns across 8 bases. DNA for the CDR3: TGTGCCAGCAGCCCCCAGCGGGGGCCACAAGAGACCCAGTACTTC. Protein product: CASSPQRGPQETQYF.